This entry lists 21 T cell receptor beta chains sequenced from one sample in a study of OX40 agonist ivuxolimab in advanced cancers. Libraries were prepared through the immunoSEQ multiplex PCR assay. The table comes from immuneACCESS by way of TCRdb, which keeps in-frame sequences with V and J called. Part of the clones is missing from these tables; in studies checked, under half for an unresolved V gene and the rest for unknown reasons. The sample has around 93,000 clones on record, 87% of them singletons. 1.5% to 2% of the sample is taken by the ten largest. Sequenced here: CD4+ or CD8+ T cells sorted from blood, sampled in a trial of the OX40 agonist ivuxolimab. These receptors were collected from an adult with an advanced solid tumor such as melanoma, head and neck, liver or kidney cancer.

The chain couples TRBV27 to TRBJ1-1; D may be TRBD1 (6 bases). The CDR3 runs to 12 residues. Germline V gene sequence: CDR1 MNHEY, CDR2 SMNVEV (reference sequence). V was clipped by 5 bases and J by 11 bases, with 15 bases between them. In nucleotides, the CDR3 is TGTGCCAGCAGTGGGGTAGGGGGTGGTGCTTTCTTT. Amino acids: CASSGVGGGAFF.

The rearrangement links TRBV25-1 to TRBJ1-2; no reliable D call. The V gene's germline CDR1 is MGHDK and CDR2 SYGVNS. Trimming took 2 bases from V and 0 from J, leaving 16 bases between them. The CDR3 covers 17 residues. CDR3 bases: TGTGCCAGCAGTGAAGATCCGGCCGGACCCACTAACTATGGCTACACCTTC. It specifies CASSEDPAGPTNYGYTF.

Only a few counts were recorded for this clone. This chain uses TRBV9 with TRBJ2-5; 7 bases are a match to TRBD2. This CDR3 spans 13 amino acids. Germline CDR1 SGDLS, CDR2 YYNGEE. Trimming at V came to 2 bases and at J to 5 bases, leaving 3 bases not matched to a gene. The CDR3 DNA is TGTGCCAGCAGCGTGACTAGCTTGGAGACCCAGTACTTC. Amino acid sequence: CASSVTSLETQYF.

V usage is TRBV7-7 and J usage is TRBJ2-5; tentatively, D is TRBD1 (6 bases). Germline lookup yields CDR1 SSHAT and CDR2 FNYEAQ (reference sequence). The CDR3 spans 14 residues. V dropped 5 bases and J dropped 0 bases, with 10 bases sitting between them. The CDR3 sequence: CASSGGQNQETQYF. In DNA, the CDR3 is TGTGCCAGCAGCGGAGGACAGAACCAAGAGACCCAGTACTTC.

The J gene is TRBJ2-5, the V gene TRBV5-4; 7 positions match TRBD1. CDR3 size: 13 residues. Germline V gene sequence: CDR1 SGHNT, CDR2 YYREEE (reference sequence). The V and J ends lost 4 bases and 3 bases, in that order; junction bases with no gene match: 3. The CDR3: CASSRDSKETQYF. CDR3 coding DNA: TGTGCCAGCAGCAGGGACAGCAAAGAGACCCAGTACTTC.

The chain uses TRBV9 and TRBJ2-7; 12 bases match TRBD1. The V and J ends lost 5 bases and 4 bases, in that order; junction bases with no gene match: 4. The CDR3 loop spans 14 amino acids. In germline, CDR1 is SGDLS, CDR2 YYNGEE. CDR3 DNA sequence: TGTGCCAGCAGTCCGGGACAGGGGGCTTACGAGCAGTACTTC. Translation gives CASSPGQGAYEQYF.

This clone was observed a handful of times. This chain uses TRBV20-1 with TRBJ2-7; no firm D call. Trimming removed 6 bases from V and 6 bases from J, with 12 bases in between. CDR1 DFQATT and CDR2 SNEGSKA come from the germline V gene (reference sequence). This CDR3 is built from 11 residues. DNA for the CDR3: TGCAGTGCCAGACCCCGGAGCGAGCAGTACTTC. It specifies CSARPRSEQYF.

The J gene is TRBJ1-4, the V gene TRBV28, with TRBD1 matching over 8 bases. This CDR3 comprises 15 residues. With 6 bases clipped from V and 3 bases from J, the junction kept 6 bases outside the gene matches. The V gene's germline CDR1 is MDHEN and CDR2 SYDVKM. CDR3 DNA: TGTGCCAGCAGCCGACAGGGGTTTGCTAATGAAAAACTGTTTTTT. Translating it yields CASSRQGFANEKLFF.

This chain joins TRBV2 and TRBJ2-2; 8 nucleotides match TRBD1. Germline V CDR1 and CDR2: SNHLY, FYNNEI. This CDR3 is built from 15 residues. The V segment lost 5 bases and the J segment 5 bases; nucleotides outside the gene matches: 7. The CDR3 DNA sequence: TGTGCCAGCAGTCGACAGGGGTTTATGACCGGGGAGCTGTTTTTT. Protein product: CASSRQGFMTGELFF.

The CDR3 sequence is CSARPPAGSREQFF. The CDR3 DNA sequence: TGCAGCGCCCGACCTCCGGCGGGATCAAGGGAGCAGTTCTTC. This chain links TRBV29-1 with TRBJ2-1; perhaps TRBD2 as D (6 bases). V dropped 7 bases and J dropped 10 bases, with 23 bases sitting between them. Germline-derived CDR1 and CDR2 are SQVTM and ANQGSEA. The CDR3 has 14 residues.

Only one count was recorded for this clone. This chain links TRBV2 with TRBJ1-2; weak D call: TRBD1 (5 bases). The length of the CDR3 is 15 residues. Germline-derived CDR1 and CDR2 are SNHLY and FYNNEI. V was cut by 6 bases and J by 4 bases, with 18 bases left in between. Written as DNA, the CDR3 is TGTGCCAGCAGACCAAACGTTCAAGGGGCCTATGGCTACACCTTC. The encoded protein is CASRPNVQGAYGYTF.

This clone was detected once. J is TRBJ1-5 and V is TRBV6-5; D possibly corresponds to TRBD1 (5 bases). V was clipped by 2 bases and J by 0 bases, with 11 bases between them. Per germline, CDR1 MNHEY and CDR2 SVGAGI. The CDR3 covers 16 residues. CDR3 in amino acids: CASSYGRQPSNQPQHF. The CDR3 region has the DNA TGTGCCAGCAGTTACGGGAGACAGCCTAGCAATCAGCCCCAGCATTTT.

V is TRBV5-5 and J is TRBJ2-7; no clear D gene. Trimming pared 3 bases from V and 0 bases from J, leaving 4 bases between. Germline CDR1 and CDR2: SGHKS and YYEKEE (reference sequence). The CDR3 covers 12 residues. The CDR3 bases are TGTGCCAGCAGCTCCCTCTCCTACGAGCAGTACTTC. Its protein is CASSSLSYEQYF.

The chain joins TRBV6-6 to TRBJ1-2, with 9 bases that match TRBD1. Trimming cost V 5 bases and J 4 bases; bases outside gene matches: 5. From germline, CDR1 is MNHNY and CDR2 SVGAGI (reference sequence). The CDR3 length is 14 residues. CDR3 protein: CASSPGQGGYGYTF. The CDR3 region has the DNA TGTGCCAGCAGTCCGGGACAGGGAGGCTATGGCTACACCTTC.

The genes are TRBV7-9 and TRBJ1-2, with D unresolved. Germline CDR1 SEHNR, CDR2 FQNEAQ (reference sequence). CDR3 length: 15 residues. Trimming removed 4 bases from V and 4 bases from J, with 16 bases in between. The CDR3 spells CASSSSVLLGYGYTF. In DNA, the CDR3 is TGTGCCAGCAGCTCGTCTGTGCTTTTGGGCTATGGCTACACCTTC.

The rearrangement links TRBV7-2 to TRBJ2-3, with 9 bases identical to TRBD1. With 5 bases clipped from V and 6 bases from J, the junction kept 6 bases outside the gene matches. CDR1 and CDR2 from the germline V gene are SGHTA and FQGNSA. CDR3 length: 14 amino acids. The CDR3 coding sequence is TGTGCCAGCAGCCCGACAGGGGGTATCGATACGCAGTATTTT. Amino acid sequence: CASSPTGGIDTQYF.

This clone appeared a single time. The V and J genes are TRBV18 and TRBJ2-7; a weak D match, TRBD1 (6 bases). The CDR3 spans 15 residues. V lost 5 bases, J lost 7 bases, and 21 bases lay in between. CDR1 is KGHSH and CDR2 is LQKENI in the germline V gene. Here the CDR3 DNA reads TGTGCCAGCTCAGCCTCAGGGGTGGTTGAGAGGGAGCAGTACTTC. Its protein is CASSASGVVEREQYF.

The chain links TRBV7-2 to TRBJ2-5; TRBD2 matches at 16 bases. The ends lost 6 bases at V and 4 bases at J; junction bases unmatched: 5. The CDR3 is 16 amino acids. Per the germline V gene, CDR1 is SGHTA and CDR2 is FQGNSA. CDR3 protein: CASSWGLAGGRETQYF. The CDR3 bases are TGTGCCAGCAGTTGGGGACTAGCGGGGGGGAGAGAGACCCAGTACTTC.

The chain joins TRBV6-4 to TRBJ2-3; tentatively, D is TRBD1 (5 bases). Germline-derived CDR1 and CDR2 are MRHNA and SNTAGT. Trimming took 2 bases from V and 1 from J, leaving 10 bases between them. CDR3 length equals 15 residues. The CDR3 reads CASSDGAGRTDTQYF. As DNA, the CDR3 is TGTGCCAGCAGTGACGGGGCAGGACGCACAGATACGCAGTATTTT.

The V and J genes are TRBV6-5 and TRBJ1-1; TRBD1 is a possible D gene (5 bases). Germline V lookup: CDR1 MNHEY, CDR2 SVGAGI. Trimming left V 2 bases short and J 0 bases short, with 10 bases between. This CDR3 is built from 15 residues. CDR3 DNA sequence: TGTGCCAGCAGTTACGGGGGACGTTTGAACACTGAAGCTTTCTTT. Amino acid sequence: CASSYGGRLNTEAFF.

The rearrangement joins TRBV19 to TRBJ2-5, with 13 bases matching TRBD2. Germline CDR1 is LNHDA and CDR2 is SQIVND (reference sequence). This CDR3 contains 18 residues. With V trimmed by 4 bases and J by 2 bases, 10 bases remained unmatched. The DNA of the CDR3 is TGTGCCAGTAGTAAAGGACTAGCGGGGGTGGGGACACAAGAGACCCAGTACTTC. It yields the protein CASSKGLAGVGTQETQYF.